This entry lists 20 T cell receptor beta chains sequenced from one sample in a study of blood T cell repertoires in COVID-19. This table comes from immunoSEQ multiplex PCR, and its TCRdb copy is limited to in-frame clones, with some not included. The sample contains more than 200,000 clones, about 86% of which appear only once. The sample consisted of peripheral blood. These receptor sequences come from a man between 25 and 39 years old with active or convalescent COVID-19.

V usage is TRBV5-6 and J usage is TRBJ1-5; 8 bases align to TRBD1. The length of the CDR3 is 14 residues. V dropped 4 bases and J dropped 3; count of bases not matched to a gene: 3. Germline CDR1 reads SGHDT; CDR2 reads YYEEEE. CDR3 region: CASSLGQVNQPQHF. The CDR3 DNA reads as TGTGCCAGCAGCCTGGGACAGGTCAATCAGCCCCAGCATTTT.

This chain connects TRBV19 to TRBJ2-3; no firm D call. CDR1 and CDR2 from the germline V gene are LNHDA and SQIVND (reference sequence). The CDR3 is 11 residues long. The V end lost 3 bases, the J end lost 6 bases, and 4 bases lay between the germline ends. The CDR3 coding sequence is TGTGCCAGTAGTATGGGCGATACGCAGTATTTT. This codes for CASSMGDTQYF.

A few counts support this clone. The V and J genes are TRBV7-2 and TRBJ2-2; weak D call: TRBD1 (8 bases). Germline loops: CDR1 SGHTA, CDR2 FQGNSA. V was cut by 5 bases and J by 4 bases, with 20 bases left in between. The CDR3 loop spans 17 amino acids. CDR3 sequence reads: CASSPTAGQVSTGELFF. Here the CDR3 DNA reads TGTGCCAGCAGCCCCACAGCGGGACAGGTGTCCACCGGGGAGCTGTTTTTT. Together with reference TRBV7-2 and TRBJ2-2, the CDR3 gives the full variable domain: GAGVSQSPSNKVTEKGKDVELRCDPISGHTALYWYRQSLGQGLEFLIYFQGNSAPDKSGLPSDRFSAERTGGSVSTLTIQRTQQEDSAVYLCASSPTAGQVSTGELFFGEGSRLTVL.

The rearrangement joins TRBV11-2 to TRBJ2-7, with D perhaps matching TRBD1 (6 bases). There are 17 residues in the CDR3. Germline V gene sequence: CDR1 SGHAT, CDR2 FQNNGV. V was clipped by 0 bases and J by 1 base, with 16 bases between them. The CDR3 DNA sequence: TGTGCCAGCAGCTTAGATCGTTTTGCAGGGGTTTCCTACGAGCAGTACTTC. It is translated as CASSLDRFAGVSYEQYF.

The rearrangement links TRBV1 to TRBJ2-3; TRBD2 is the table's D call and was not checked against the DNA. TRBV1 is a documented pseudogene. This CDR3 is built from 17 residues. This CDR3 is CTSSQLIAGASTDTQYF. In DNA form, the CDR3 reads TGCACCAGCAGCCAACTTATAGCGGGCGCTAGCACAGATACGCAGTATTTT.

The chain carries TRBV7-8 and TRBJ1-2; 10 bases agree with TRBD1. V was clipped by 2 bases and J by 0 bases; unmatched bases: 3. The CDR3 is made up of 16 amino acids. Germline values: CDR1 SGHVS, CDR2 FQNEAQ. CDR3 in DNA: TGTGCCAGCAGCTTACGACAGGGGGCTTCTAACTATGGCTACACCTTC. Encoded protein: CASSLRQGASNYGYTF.

This clone was detected only once. The rearrangement uses TRBV7-3 and TRBJ2-5; 7 bases map to TRBD1. The CDR3 consists of 14 residues. The ends lost 5 bases at V and 3 bases at J; junction bases unmatched: 6. From germline, CDR1 is SGHTA and CDR2 FQGTGA. This chain's CDR3 is CASSPTDRKETQYF. In DNA, the CDR3 is TGTGCCAGCAGCCCCACGGACAGGAAAGAGACCCAGTACTTC.

V and J are TRBV11-2 and TRBJ2-1; D possibly corresponds to TRBD1 (5 bases). The CDR3 contains 16 residues. Per germline, CDR1 SGHAT and CDR2 FQNNGV. V lost 3 bases to trimming and J lost 4 bases, with 16 bases between them. Here the CDR3 reads CASSFWPGQLYNEQFF. For the CDR3, the DNA is TGTGCCAGCAGCTTCTGGCCAGGGCAATTGTACAATGAGCAGTTCTTC.

The rearrangement uses TRBV27 and TRBJ1-6; the match to TRBD1 covers 7 bases. Trimming took 3 bases from V and 9 from J; bases not matched to a gene: 5. Germline CDR1 reads MNHEY; CDR2 reads SMNVEV (reference sequence). The CDR3 is 14 amino acids. CDR3 residues: CASSFRDSGSPLHF. The CDR3 DNA follows: TGTGCCAGCAGTTTTCGGGACAGTGGTTCACCCCTCCACTTT.

The rearrangement links TRBV4-2 to TRBJ1-1; D might be TRBD1 (6 bases). Looked up from germline, CDR1 is LGHNA and CDR2 is YNFKEQ. This CDR3 has 16 amino acids. The V end was cut by 0 bases, the J end by 7 bases, with 18 bases between. This CDR3 is CASSQELARGGNEAFF. The CDR3 DNA is TGTGCCAGCAGCCAAGAGCTTGCGAGGGGGGGCAATGAAGCTTTCTTT.

The chain couples TRBV19 to TRBJ1-2; D gene uncertain. V lost 2 bases and J lost 3, with 10 bases in between. The length of the CDR3 is 14 residues. The V gene's germline CDR1 is LNHDA and CDR2 SQIVND (reference sequence). The CDR3 DNA reads TGTGCCAGTAGTATATCGGGAACTCACTATGGCTACACCTTC. As protein: CASSISGTHYGYTF.

The chain recombines TRBV5-8 with TRBJ2-3, with TRBD1 identical over 10 bases. V shed 5 bases, J shed 6 bases, and the junction held 15 bases outside the gene matches. The germline CDR1 and CDR2 sequences are SGHTS and YDEGEE. This CDR3 has 17 residues. The CDR3 DNA follows: TGTGCCAGCAGACTTCCTCCCACAGACAGGGGGCAGGATACGCAGTATTTT. Translated: CASRLPPTDRGQDTQYF.

This rearrangement joins TRBV7-2 to TRBJ2-1; 14 bases agree with TRBD2. V was clipped by 7 bases and J by 8 bases; unmatched bases: 13. CDR1 is SGHTA and CDR2 is FQGNSA in the germline V gene. The CDR3 consists of 17 residues. CDR3 region: CASKSGTGLAGVDEQFF. Here the CDR3 DNA reads TGTGCCAGCAAAAGTGGTACGGGACTAGCGGGAGTGGATGAGCAGTTCTTC.

The chain is built from TRBV29-1 and TRBJ2-1; maybe TRBD2 (6 bases). The ends were cut back, 8 bases at V and 5 bases at J, with 22 bases in the middle. CDR3 size: 15 residues. Germline V lookup: CDR1 SQVTM, CDR2 ANQGSEA. The CDR3 region has the DNA TGCAGCACTCGGGGCGGGGTGAGAGGGGACAATGAGCAGTTCTTC. This gives the protein CSTRGGVRGDNEQFF.

The rearrangement joins TRBV25-1 to TRBJ1-6; a weak D match, TRBD1 (6 bases). The CDR3 runs 13 residues. Germline assignment: CDR1 MGHDK and CDR2 SYGVNS. V was cut by 7 bases and J by 10 bases, with 14 bases left in between. The CDR3 DNA reads TGTGCCAGCACGGGCAGGGGCCGGTCACCCCTCCACTTT. Translating gives CASTGRGRSPLHF.

V usage is TRBV3-1 (or the pseudogene TRBV3-2) and J usage is TRBJ1-2; D might be TRBD1 (5 bases). CDR3 length equals 11 residues. Germline V CDR1 and CDR2: LGHDT, YNNKEL (reference sequence). Deletions cut 4 bases from V and 11 bases from J, with 11 bases between. CDR3 loop: CASSLQGQYTF. The DNA for the CDR3 is TGTGCCAGCAGCCTTCAGGGTCAATACACCTTC.

The rearrangement joins TRBV5-1 to TRBJ1-1; the match to TRBD1 covers 9 bases. J lost 1 base, V lost 1 base, and 17 bases had no gene match. The CDR3 loop spans 20 amino acids. From germline, CDR1 is SGHRS and CDR2 YFSETQ. The CDR3 here is CASSLRGQGKGVGRNTEAFF. In DNA form, the CDR3 reads TGCGCCAGCAGCTTGCGAGGACAGGGGAAAGGGGTGGGAAGGAACACTGAAGCTTTCTTT. The variable domain in full, completed from reference TRBV5-1 and TRBJ1-1, reads KAGVTQTPRYLIKTRGQQVTLSCSPISGHRSVSWYQQTPGQGLQFLFEYFSETQRNKGNFPGRFSGRQFSNSRSEMNVSTLELGDSALYLCASSLRGQGKGVGRNTEAFFGQGTRLTVV.

V usage is TRBV19 and J usage is TRBJ2-7, with 10 bases aligning to TRBD1. This CDR3 has 14 residues. Trimming took 6 bases from V and 2 from J; bases not matched to a gene: 4. Germline V CDR1 and CDR2: LNHDA, SQIVND (reference sequence). The CDR3 DNA follows: TGTGCCAGTAGCTCCGGGACAGGGGCCTACGAGCAGTACTTC. This gives the protein CASSSGTGAYEQYF.

CDR3 nucleotides: TGTGCCAGCAGTTACGTGCGGGGTAGTACCGGGGAGCTGTTTTTT. Protein sequence: CASSYVRGSTGELFF. The rearrangement links TRBV6-2 or TRBV6-3 to TRBJ2-2; D perhaps matches TRBD2 (6 bases). The germline gives CDR1 MNHEY, CDR2 SVGEGT. V lost 2 bases, J lost 5 bases, and 12 bases lay in between. The CDR3 has 15 residues.

The rearrangement uses TRBV10-1 and TRBJ2-1; 9 bases line up with TRBD2. The CDR3 loop spans 13 amino acids. V lost 8 bases to trimming and J lost 4 bases; unmatched junction nucleotides: 3. Germline V lookup: CDR1 WNHNN, CDR2 SYGVQD (reference sequence). The CDR3 loop reads CASGRGGYNEQFF. In DNA form, the CDR3 reads TGCGCCAGCGGGCGGGGGGGATACAATGAGCAGTTCTTC.